This T cell receptor beta chain was sequenced during a study of blood T cells in healthy people across ages (dated by TCRdb to between 2015 and 2017). Regarding the study in general: Template switching captured roughly one uniquely barcoded TCR beta cDNA molecule per two T cells in model experiments. The study measured age-related changes in TCR beta repertoire diversity using deep sequencing normalized with unique cDNA molecular identifiers. The donors were split into four age groups: young (average about 15 years), middle-aged (around 40), aged (about 56) and long-lived (approximately 89). To avoid experimental bias, donors of different ages were randomly spread across the sequencing lanes. The study analyzed two additional independent replicas of 1 million unique cDNA reads from the same blood draw for two donors, one aged 18 to 30 and one aged 80 or older.

The paper's findings and limits, for the study overall: Estimates of total diversity based on one million sequenced T cells were considered lower bounds and underestimates. Conclusive comparison of naive and antigen-experienced compartments was prevented by the profiling of bulk unsorted PBMCs. Compared with the aged group, the long-lived group had more naive CD4+ T cells, fewer expanded clones and increased TCR diversity, suggesting age selection. Observed TCR beta diversity per million T cells fell roughly linearly with age, and a significant reduction was already apparent by age roughly 40. A strong correlation was found between observed TCR beta diversity and the percentage of naive T cells measured by flow cytometry. Because the CMV infection status of the donors was unknown, age-related changes in expanded clonotypes may potentially have been confounded.

This clonotype has just a few counts. The antigen it recognizes is unknown. Base quality data are lacking; no much larger clone is found one base away. Libraries came from 5' RACE. A second roughly 6 to 11 cycle PCR used a sample-barcoded 5' primer and a J-beta primer mix. A template-switch 5' adaptor carrying 12 random nucleotides introduced a unique molecular identifier onto each TCR beta cDNA molecule. At least 2.5 million CDR3-containing paired-end reads were obtained from each sample. First-strand cDNA synthesis was performed from all RNA using the Mint cDNA synthesis kit, with priming by a TRBC-specific oligonucleotide. Following uracil-DNA glycosylase treatment, a first 18-cycle PCR with universal primers M1SS and BC2_uni_R was performed on all cDNA. The source study handled its data this way. For normalization, 1 million high-quality reads were randomly selected from each sample, with every read carrying a distinct molecular identifier. Reads sharing molecular identifiers were discarded rather than binned into consensus sequences. CDR3 identification, clonotype clustering and error correction used MiTCR with a Q25 quality threshold and the strictest error-elimination algorithm. Lower-bound total TCR beta diversity was estimated with a nonparametric unseen species model using Euler transformation. The public reads were run again by TCRdb, first through fastp at Q25 and then through MiXCR, and only productive beta chains were kept. Every entry covers one CDR3 protein and lists the most common genes and DNA from its rows. The V and J calls, along with clone size, are taken from TCRdb and not from the paper's own processing. For this sample the table gives fewer than 2,000,000 distinct CDR3 sequences, of which roughly 43% were detected only once. Of the sample, 20% to 25% is held by the ten largest clones.

For this chain, trimming is 1 base at the V end and 1 base at the J end, and the number of junction bases without a gene match is 7. The CDR3, from cysteine to phenylalanine, totals 19 residues. The only DNA kept is the CDR3, 57 bases in frame from the first base. Sequences SGHDT (CDR1) and YYEEEE (CDR2) are obtained from the germline V gene. Systemically healthy Caucasian individuals from Russia, 35 to 40 in total and aged roughly 6 to 100 years, were included as donors. Each donor gave ten milliliters of peripheral blood, collected into EDTA-treated Vacutainer tubes. Ficoll-Paque density-gradient centrifugation was used to isolate PBMCs, with at least 6 million obtained per sample. Total RNA, at least 5 micrograms per sample, was extracted from PBMCs with Trizol reagent. For every donor, flow cytometry on a PBMC aliquot measured the percentage of naive CD45RAhigh/CD27high T cells.

Sequencing was carried out using blood. The chain is assembled from TRBV5-6 and TRBJ2-3; 15 central bases correspond to TRBD2. The origin of this receptor is a human donor in good health. The CDR3 is CASSLWTSGGAFGTDTQYF. The nucleotide sequence is given as TGTGCCAGCAGCTTGTGGACTAGCGGGGGGGCTTTTGGCACAGATACGCAGTATTTT.